This T cell receptor beta chain was obtained from a study of T cells in Graves' hyperthyroidism and ophthalmopathy. This clonotype was counted between two and nine times. Germline is not matched at one junction end, which may reflect a read error. Amplification targeted TCR beta CDR3 regions from RNA transcripts. During a first-round RT-PCR of the TCR CDR3, the HTBI primer set was used. TCRdb re-derived calls from the multiplex PCR reads in MiXCR, one entry per CDR3 protein. Here the sample spans around 540,000 distinct CDR3 sequences, approximately 44% being singletons. The sequenced sample was peripheral blood or thyroid tissue (not recorded which). The receptor comes from a woman younger than 30 with Graves' hyperthyroidism.

In nucleotides, the CDR3 is TGTGCCAGCAGTTACGAGGTTAACCCGAGGGACGAGCAGTACTTC. Protein sequence: CASSYEVNPRDEQYF. This sequence joins TRBV10-3 and TRBJ2-7; a possible D gene is TRBD2 (5 bases). The CDR3 runs 15 residues. The germline V gene has CDR1 ENHRY and CDR2 SYGVKD.